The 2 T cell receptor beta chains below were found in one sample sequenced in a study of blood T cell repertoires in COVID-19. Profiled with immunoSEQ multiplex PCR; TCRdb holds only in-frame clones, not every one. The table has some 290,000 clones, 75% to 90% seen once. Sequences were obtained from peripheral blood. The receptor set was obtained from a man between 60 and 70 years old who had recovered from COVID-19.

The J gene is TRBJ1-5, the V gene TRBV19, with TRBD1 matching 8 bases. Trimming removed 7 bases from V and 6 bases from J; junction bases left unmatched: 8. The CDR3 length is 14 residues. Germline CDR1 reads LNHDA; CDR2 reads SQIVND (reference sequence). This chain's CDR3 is CASTYRGDGQPQHF. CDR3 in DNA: TGTGCCAGTACCTACAGGGGGGACGGTCAGCCCCAGCATTTT.

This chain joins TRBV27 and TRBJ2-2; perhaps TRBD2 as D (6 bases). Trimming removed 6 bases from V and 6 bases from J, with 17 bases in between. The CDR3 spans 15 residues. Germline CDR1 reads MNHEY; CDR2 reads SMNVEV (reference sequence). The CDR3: CASSPGAGGAGELFF. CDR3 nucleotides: TGTGCCAGCAGCCCCGGGGCCGGGGGAGCCGGGGAGCTGTTTTTT.